The 25 T cell receptor beta chains reported below all come from one sample, sequenced in a study of cytomegalovirus exposure and HLA in healthy donors. PCR used 60 Vbeta primers and 13 Jbeta primers. Libraries were prepared by immunoSEQ multiplex PCR; TCRdb keeps only in-frame clonotypes and omits some of them. Of about 180,000 clones listed, about four fifths are singletons. The specimen was PBMCs. The receptors here all came from a man younger than 45 in good health and CMV-seronegative.

The rearrangement uses TRBV2 and TRBJ2-1; 12 bases are shared with TRBD2. The junction had 6 bases not matched to a gene; V was cut back by 6 bases and J by 6 bases. The CDR3 totals 15 residues. Germline CDR1 SNHLY, CDR2 FYNNEI. CDR3 DNA sequence: TGTGCCAGCAGAAGACTAGCGGGAGTTTTCAATGAGCAGTTCTTC. As protein: CASRRLAGVFNEQFF. Full variable domain (missing parts from reference TRBV2 and TRBJ2-1): EPEVTQTPSHQVTQMGQEVILRCVPISNHLYFYWYRQILGQKVEFLVSFYNNEISEKSEIFDDQFSVERPDGSNFTLKIRSTKLEDSAMYFCASRRLAGVFNEQFFGPGTRLTVL.

The J gene is TRBJ2-3, the V gene TRBV6-5; 8 nucleotides align to TRBD2. With 2 bases clipped from V and 5 bases from J, the junction kept 6 bases outside the gene matches. Germline-derived CDR1 and CDR2 are MNHEY and SVGAGI. This CDR3 comprises 15 residues. The CDR3, as DNA: TGTGCCAGCAGTTACCTTGGCGGGGGGCAAGATACGCAGTATTTT. Amino acid sequence: CASSYLGGGQDTQYF.

This clone was seen a handful of times. V gene TRBV2 combines with J gene TRBJ2-7; 8 bases match TRBD1. This CDR3 spans 12 amino acids. CDR1 is SNHLY, CDR2 FYNNEI, per germline. The trim removed 6 bases at V and 5 bases at J, leaving 3 bases unmatched. The CDR3 DNA reads as TGTGCCAGCAGGGACAGGGTCGACGAGCAGTACTTC. Translation: CASRDRVDEQYF.

CDR3 nucleotides: TGCGCCAGCAGGCTCGGACTCAACCCCCAAGAGACCCAGTACTTC. Its translation is CASRLGLNPQETQYF. The rearrangement links TRBV10-2 to TRBJ2-5; the D gene is possibly TRBD2 (5 bases). Germline loops: CDR1 WSHSY, CDR2 SAAADI. Trimming removed 6 bases at V and 1 base at J, with 15 bases between. CDR3 length equals 15 residues.

The chain recombines TRBV23-1 with TRBJ2-2, with 9 bases fitting TRBD1. TRBV23-1 belongs to the ORF category, with a function that is uncertain. This CDR3 is 17 amino acids long. V lost 8 bases to trimming and J lost 5 bases; unmatched junction nucleotides: 15. The CDR3 nucleotides are TGCGCCAGCCAAGGGAGACTAGTGGGACAGGGAACCGGGGAGCTGTTTTTT. It yields the protein CASQGRLVGQGTGELFF.

This chain links TRBV5-5 with TRBJ2-5; the D gene is possibly TRBD2 (6 bases). The CDR3 has 12 amino acids. The ends were cut back, 4 bases at V and 9 bases at J, with 13 bases in the middle. Per germline, CDR1 SGHKS and CDR2 YYEKEE (reference sequence). The CDR3 protein is CASSPQRVSQYF. The CDR3 DNA sequence: TGTGCCAGCAGCCCTCAGCGGGTGTCCCAGTACTTC.

The chain employs TRBV19 and TRBJ1-4; D is unresolved. The CDR3 has 11 residues. Germline V lookup: CDR1 LNHDA, CDR2 SQIVND (reference sequence). The germline V and J ends were trimmed by 5 bases and 14 bases, with 12 bases remaining between them. CDR3 DNA: TGTGCCAGTAGTCCCTCAGGATTGCTGTTTTTT. This codes for CASSPSGLLFF.

This clone was seen a single time. The chain employs TRBV28 and TRBJ2-7, with 8 positions matching TRBD1. This CDR3 contains 14 residues. Germline lookup yields CDR1 MDHEN and CDR2 SYDVKM. V lost 7 bases, J lost 2 bases, and 7 bases stayed unmatched. For the CDR3, the DNA is TGTGCCAGCAACCCGGACAGGGAGGCCTACGAGCAGTACTTC. Translating gives CASNPDREAYEQYF.

The chain links TRBV11-2 to TRBJ2-6; 7 bases are a match to TRBD2. The CDR3 runs 16 residues. Germline lookup yields CDR1 SGHAT and CDR2 FQNNGV. V shed 1 base and J 4 bases; nucleotides not matched to a gene: 4. For the CDR3, the DNA is TGTGCCAGCAGCTTAGGGGGGGGACCAGGGGCCAACGTCCTGACTTTC. Encoded protein: CASSLGGGPGANVLTF.

CDR3 sequence reads: CASSRGQGGQPQHF. CDR3 bases: TGTGCCAGCAGCCGCGGACAGGGTGGCCAGCCCCAGCATTTT. The chain combines TRBV7-9 with TRBJ1-5; 8 bases are shared with TRBD1. The length of the CDR3 is 14 residues. Losses at the gene ends were 5 bases for V and 7 bases for J; bases not matched to a gene: 7. CDR1 is SEHNR, CDR2 FQNEAQ, per germline (reference sequence).

This sequence joins TRBV10-3 and TRBJ2-1; a weak D match, TRBD1 (7 bases). Germline lookup yields CDR1 ENHRY and CDR2 SYGVKD. The CDR3 spans 15 residues. V shed 6 bases and J shed 4 bases, with 16 bases lying between them. CDR3 in DNA: TGTGCCATCAGCCCGCCAGGGGGGAAGTACAATGAGCAGTTCTTC. Translated, it gives CAISPPGGKYNEQFF.

This clone was counted once. V gene TRBV9 combines with J gene TRBJ1-2; D ambiguous. The length of the CDR3 is 15 residues. With 4 bases removed from V and 4 bases from J, the gap between germline ends came to 17 bases. The germline gives CDR1 SGDLS, CDR2 YYNGEE. The CDR3 DNA sequence: TGTGCCAGCAGCAGGAGTCGGGGTCTGAGCTATGGCTACACCTTC. It encodes CASSRSRGLSYGYTF.

The rearrangement joins TRBV2 to TRBJ2-1; 9 bases are a match to TRBD1. This CDR3 region has 14 residues. Germline V gene sequence: CDR1 SNHLY, CDR2 FYNNEI. The trim removed 4 bases at V and 2 bases at J, leaving 0 bases unmatched. The CDR3 region is CASSGQGAYNEQFF. DNA of the CDR3: TGTGCCAGCAGTGGACAGGGGGCCTACAATGAGCAGTTCTTC.

This chain connects TRBV6-1 to TRBJ2-1; 8 bases fit TRBD2. The length of the CDR3 is 14 residues. The trim removed 2 bases at V and 14 bases at J, leaving 11 bases unmatched. Germline V CDR1 and CDR2: MNHNS, SASEGT. The CDR3 coding sequence is TGTGCCAGCAGTGAATTCGGGGGGGTCGAAAGGGAGTTCTTC. It encodes CASSEFGGVEREFF.

The chain uses TRBV4-3 and TRBJ2-7; 7 nucleotides line up with TRBD2. J lost 3 bases, V lost 4 bases, and 6 bases had no gene match. This CDR3 spans 14 amino acids. Germline lookup yields CDR1 LGHNA and CDR2 YSLEER. CDR3 coding DNA: TGCGCCAGCAGCCTTCGGGCTAGCGGCTACGAGCAGTACTTC. Protein sequence: CASSLRASGYEQYF.

The rearrangement links TRBV19 to TRBJ2-7; TRBD1 aligns across 12 bases. This CDR3 region has 14 residues. With 3 bases clipped from V and 7 bases from J, the junction kept 4 bases outside the gene matches. CDR1 and CDR2 from the germline V gene are LNHDA and SQIVND (reference sequence). This CDR3 reads CASSIRDRGQEQYF. Here the CDR3 DNA reads TGTGCCAGTAGTATCCGGGACAGGGGGCAAGAGCAGTACTTC.

This sequence joins TRBV29-1 and TRBJ2-1; TRBD2 aligns across 10 bases. J gave up 4 bases and V 6 bases, and 9 bases lay outside the gene matches. This CDR3 contains 15 residues. CDR1 and CDR2 from the germline V gene are SQVTM and ANQGSEA. DNA for the CDR3: TGCAGCGTGCGGACCGGGACTAGCGTGTACAATGAGCAGTTCTTC. This sequence encodes CSVRTGTSVYNEQFF.

The chain uses TRBV5-1 and TRBJ2-3; weak D call: TRBD1 (5 bases). The V and J ends lost 1 base and 11 bases respectively, with 8 bases between them. The CDR3 totals 11 residues. In germline, CDR1 is SGHRS, CDR2 YFSETQ. CDR3 sequence: CASSLTGQQYF. DNA for the CDR3: TGCGCCAGCAGCTTGACAGGACAGCAGTATTTT.

The chain uses TRBV19 and TRBJ2-1, with TRBD2 matching over 9 bases. In germline, CDR1 is LNHDA, CDR2 SQIVND (reference sequence). The J segment lost 7 bases and the V segment lost 7 bases, leaving 14 bases of the junction unmatched. The CDR3 has 16 residues. CDR3 sequence reads: CASMERVAGEKNEQFF. The CDR3 DNA sequence: TGTGCCAGTATGGAAAGGGTAGCGGGAGAAAAGAATGAGCAGTTCTTC. The complete variable domain, with remaining parts taken from reference TRBV19 and TRBJ2-1, reads DGGITQSPKYLFRKEGQNVTLSCEQNLNHDAMYWYRQDPGQGLRLIYYSQIVNDFQKGDIAEGYSVSREKKESFPLTVTSAQKNPTAFYLCASMERVAGEKNEQFFGPGTRLTVL.

The gene calls are TRBV29-1 and TRBJ1-1, with D possibly TRBD1 on 6 matching bases. This CDR3 is 12 amino acids long. Germline loops: CDR1 SQVTM, CDR2 ANQGSEA. V lost 7 bases, J lost 5 bases, and 14 bases lay in between. The CDR3 region is CSAGHEGTEAFF. DNA for the CDR3: TGCAGCGCGGGACACGAGGGGACTGAAGCTTTCTTT. The full variable domain, its missing parts supplied by reference TRBV29-1 and TRBJ1-1, is SAVISQKPSRDICQRGTSLTIQCQVDSQVTMMFWYRQQPGQSLTLIATANQGSEATYESGFVIDKFPISRPNLTFSTLTVSNMSPEDSSIYLCSAGHEGTEAFFGQGTRLTVV.

The rearrangement uses TRBV7-3 and TRBJ2-5; 9 nucleotides agree with TRBD2. The CDR3 runs to 16 residues. In germline, CDR1 is SGHTA, CDR2 FQGTGA. The junction had 4 bases not matched to a gene; V was cut back by 2 bases and J by 0 bases. The CDR3 DNA reads as TGTGCCAGCAGCTTAGGTCTAGCGGGATACCAAGAGACCCAGTACTTC. Residues: CASSLGLAGYQETQYF.

The chain is built from TRBV30 and TRBJ1-1; the D gene is possibly TRBD1 (6 bases). Trimming took 3 bases from V and 8 from J, leaving 10 bases between them. CDR1 GTSNPN and CDR2 SVGIG come from the germline V gene (reference sequence). The length of the CDR3 is 11 residues. CDR3 in DNA: TGTGCCTGGAGGGACACAGGGGAAGCTTTCTTT. Amino acids: CAWRDTGEAFF. The full variable domain, rest sourced from reference TRBV30 and TRBJ1-1, is SQTIHQWPATLVQPVGSPLSLECTVEGTSNPNLYWYRQAAGRGLQLLFYSVGIGQISSEVPQNLSASRPQDRQFILSSKKLLLSDSGFYLCAWRDTGEAFFGQGTRLTVV.

The chain joins TRBV6-5 to TRBJ1-5; 9 nucleotides line up with TRBD1. This CDR3 has 15 amino acids. Trimming cost V 0 bases and J 5 bases; bases outside gene matches: 2. Germline V gene lookup returns CDR1 MNHEY and CDR2 SVGAGI. CDR3 bases: TGTGCCAGCAGTTACTCGACAGGGGGGGATCAGCCCCAGCATTTT. Translating it yields CASSYSTGGDQPQHF.

The chain combines TRBV28 with TRBJ2-4; 7 bases align to TRBD1. Germline V CDR1 and CDR2: MDHEN, SYDVKM. After removal of 2 bases from V and 5 bases from J, the junction contained 12 bases not matched to a gene. The CDR3 has 17 residues. Written as DNA, the CDR3 is TGTGCCAGCAGTTTACCCAAGACAGGGACACTGGAAAACATTCAGTACTTC. Translating it yields CASSLPKTGTLENIQYF.

The chain is built from TRBV27 and TRBJ2-2, with D possibly matching TRBD1 (5 bases). CDR3 length: 13 residues. Trimming removed 5 bases at V and 4 bases at J, with 8 bases between. Germline loops: CDR1 MNHEY, CDR2 SMNVEV (reference sequence). The CDR3 coding sequence is TGTGCCAGCAGTAGGGGATCCACCGGGGAGCTGTTTTTT. Amino acids: CASSRGSTGELFF.